This T cell receptor beta chain was captured in a study of T cell responses to AZD1222 COVID-19 vaccine. Whole-study results and caveats: Donors were chiefly white British, with a greater number of females, and clonal diversity was perhaps underestimated.

A remark on this clone: Its antigen remains unknown.

Germline CDR1 and CDR2: SGHDN and FVKESK. This CDR3 region has 17 residues. Trimming removed 5 bases from V and 2 bases from J, with 20 bases in between. TCRdb keeps only in-frame clones here, not all; method: immunoSEQ multiplex PCR. The sample includes about 99,000 clones, more than 75% of them seen just once. Specimen: peripheral blood, collected on day 0 of AZD1222 vaccination. The chain joins TRBV14 to TRBJ2-3; D tentatively reads TRBD1 or TRBD2 (6 bases each). This receptor was obtained from an adult in good health. The CDR3 spells CASSTLRRDTVTDTQYF. In nucleotides, the CDR3 is TGTGCCAGCAGCACGCTCAGGCGGGACACGGTCACAGATACGCAGTATTTT. Full variable domain (remainder filled in from reference TRBV14 and TRBJ2-3): EAGVTQFPSHSVIEKGQTVTLRCDPISGHDNLYWYRRVMGKEIKFLLHFVKESKQDESGMPNNRFLAERTGGTYSTLKVQPAELEDSGVYFCASSTLRRDTVTDTQYFGPGTRLTVL.